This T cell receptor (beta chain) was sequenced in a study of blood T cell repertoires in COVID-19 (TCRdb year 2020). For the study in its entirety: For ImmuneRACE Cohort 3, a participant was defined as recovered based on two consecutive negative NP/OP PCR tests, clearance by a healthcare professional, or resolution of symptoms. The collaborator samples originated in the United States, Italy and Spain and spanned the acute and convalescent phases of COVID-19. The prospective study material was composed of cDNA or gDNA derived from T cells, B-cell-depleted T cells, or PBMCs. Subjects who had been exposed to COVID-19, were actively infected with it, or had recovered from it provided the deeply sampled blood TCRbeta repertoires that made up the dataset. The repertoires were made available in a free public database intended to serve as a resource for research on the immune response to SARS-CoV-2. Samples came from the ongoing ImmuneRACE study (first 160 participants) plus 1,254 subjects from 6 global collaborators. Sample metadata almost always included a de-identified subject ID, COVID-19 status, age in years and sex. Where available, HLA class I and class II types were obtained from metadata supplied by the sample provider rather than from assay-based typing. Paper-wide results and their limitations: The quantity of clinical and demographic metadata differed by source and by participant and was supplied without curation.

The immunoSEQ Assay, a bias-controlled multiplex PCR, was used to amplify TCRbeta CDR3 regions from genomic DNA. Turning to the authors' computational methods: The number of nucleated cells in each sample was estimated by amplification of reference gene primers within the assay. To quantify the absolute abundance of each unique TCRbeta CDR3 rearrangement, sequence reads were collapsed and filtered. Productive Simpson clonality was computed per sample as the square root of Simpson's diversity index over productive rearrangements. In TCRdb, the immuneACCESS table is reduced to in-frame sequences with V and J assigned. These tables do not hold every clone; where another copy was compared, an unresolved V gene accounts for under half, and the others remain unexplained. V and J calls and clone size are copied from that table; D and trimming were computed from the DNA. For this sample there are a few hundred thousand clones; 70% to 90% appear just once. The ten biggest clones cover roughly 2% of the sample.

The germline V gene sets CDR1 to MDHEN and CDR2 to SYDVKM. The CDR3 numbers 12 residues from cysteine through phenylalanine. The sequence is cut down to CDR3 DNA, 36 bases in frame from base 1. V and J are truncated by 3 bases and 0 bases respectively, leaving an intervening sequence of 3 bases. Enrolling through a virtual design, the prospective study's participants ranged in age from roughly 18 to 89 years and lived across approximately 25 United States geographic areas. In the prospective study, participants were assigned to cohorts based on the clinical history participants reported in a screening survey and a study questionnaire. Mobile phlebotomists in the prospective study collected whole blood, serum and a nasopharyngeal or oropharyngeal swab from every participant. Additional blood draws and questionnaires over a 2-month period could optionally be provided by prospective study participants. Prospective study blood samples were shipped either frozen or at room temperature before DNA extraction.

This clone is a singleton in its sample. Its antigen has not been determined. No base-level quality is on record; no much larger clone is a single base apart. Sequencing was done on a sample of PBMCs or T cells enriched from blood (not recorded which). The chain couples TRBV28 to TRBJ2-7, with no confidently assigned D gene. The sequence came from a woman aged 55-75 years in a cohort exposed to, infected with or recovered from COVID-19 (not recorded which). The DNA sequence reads TGTGCCAGCAGTTTCGGCTCCTACGAGCAGTACTTC. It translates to CASSFGSYEQYF.